These T cell receptor beta chains were read from a single sample in a study of CD8 T cells in Susac syndrome. TCRdb used MiXCR to reprocess the immunoSEQ multiplex PCR reads, holding one entry per CDR3 protein. The table includes a few hundred thousand distinct CDR3 sequences, approximately 85% detected once. The material sequenced was CD8+ T cells from PBMCs. Receptor source: a human donor with multiple sclerosis. The CDR3 runs from the conserved cysteine through the conserved F or W. The order of the fields is clone size, D gene, V gene, J gene, CDR3 protein, CDR3 DNA. A D gene is named only where the DNA matches it firmly. Clone size is stated in some rows and not others, as once, few, many or a class when expanded.

.	.	TRBV5-6	TRBJ1-2	CASSYPRLEGYTF	TGTGCCAGCAGCTACCCAAGACTCGAAGGCTACACCTTC
.	.	TRBV4-2	TRBJ1-5	CASSQDWQTRQPQHF	TGTGCCAGCAGCCAAGATTGGCAGACACGACAGCCCCAGCATTTT
.	TRBD2	TRBV18	TRBJ2-1	CASSTGLAGESSYEQFF	TGTGCCAGCTCAACGGGACTAGCGGGAGAGTCTTCCTATGAGCAGTTCTTC
.	TRBD2	TRBV28	TRBJ2-7	CASTSGLAGYEQYF	TGTGCCAGCACCTCGGGACTAGCGGGCTACGAGCAGTACTTC
.	.	TRBV4-3	TRBJ1-1	CASSQDRGEGTEAFF	TGCGCCAGCAGCCAAGATCGGGGAGAGGGCACTGAAGCTTTCTTT
.	TRBD2	TRBV27	TRBJ2-1	CASGQRGSLGNEQFF	TGTGCCAGCGGGCAGCGCGGGAGCCTGGGCAATGAGCAGTTCTTC
.	.	TRBV9	TRBJ1-4	CASSLDVGATNEKLFF	TGTGCCAGCAGCCTTGACGTGGGGGCAACTAATGAAAAACTGTTTTTT
.	.	TRBV20-1	TRBJ2-1	CSARHQAGPPLSHYNEQFF	TGCAGTGCTCGACACCAGGCGGGGCCACCCCTCTCCCACTACAATGAGCAGTTCTTC
few	.	TRBV6-2/TRBV6-3	TRBJ2-7	CASSYTGPYEQYF	TGTGCCAGCAGTTATACAGGGCCCTACGAGCAGTACTTC
.	TRBD2	TRBV7-2	TRBJ2-7	CASSSYAWTSGRAGEQYF	TGTGCCAGCAGCTCATACGCTTGGACTAGCGGGAGGGCCGGCGAGCAGTACTTC
few	.	TRBV20-1	TRBJ2-1	CSAREGGGSYNEQFF	TGCAGTGCTAGAGAGGGCGGAGGCTCCTACAATGAGCAGTTCTTC
.	.	TRBV13	TRBJ2-5	CASSPSRDWTQYF	TGTGCCAGCAGCCCAAGCCGGGATTGGACCCAGTACTTC
.	.	TRBV27	TRBJ1-1	CASSLSRGIGTEAFF	TGTGCCAGCAGTTTATCGAGGGGGATCGGCACTGAAGCTTTCTTT
.	TRBD1	TRBV6-6	TRBJ1-5	CASSPLTGAAQPQHF	TGTGCCAGCAGTCCTTTGACAGGGGCTGCTCAGCCCCAGCATTTT
.	.	TRBV30	TRBJ1-1	CAWSVRRAEAFF	TGTGCCTGGAGTGTACGAAGGGCTGAAGCTTTCTTT
few	.	TRBV5-1	TRBJ1-2	CASSLDGNYGYTF	TGCGCCAGCAGCTTGGATGGCAACTATGGCTACACCTTC
.	.	TRBV11-2	TRBJ2-7	CASSLVLGPYEQYF	TGTGCCAGCAGCTTAGTTCTGGGCCCCTACGAGCAGTACTTC
.	.	TRBV4-3	TRBJ1-1	CASSPSRAFTEAFF	TGCGCCAGCAGCCCCAGTCGGGCCTTCACTGAAGCTTTCTTT
.	.	TRBV6-2/TRBV6-3	TRBJ2-2	CASSDWPDNTGELFF	TGTGCCAGCAGTGACTGGCCAGATAACACCGGGGAGCTGTTTTTT
.	TRBD2	TRBV7-9	TRBJ2-3	CASSLAGGEDTQYF	TGTGCCAGCAGCTTAGCGGGAGGGGAAGATACGCAGTATTTT
once	TRBD2	TRBV7-9	TRBJ2-5	CASSFTYGGGQETQYF	TGTGCCAGCAGCTTTACCTATGGGGGAGGGCAAGAGACCCAGTACTTC
once	.	TRBV19	TRBJ1-5	CASSIIRPQHF	TGTGCCAGTAGTATCATCAGGCCCCAGCATTTT
.	.	TRBV4-3	TRBJ1-2	CASSQGEAPNYGYTF	TGCGCCAGCAGCCAGGGGGAAGCTCCTAACTATGGCTACACCTTC
.	.	TRBV2	TRBJ2-1	CASSDSQEHYNEQFF	TGTGCCAGCAGTGACTCCCAGGAGCACTACAATGAGCAGTTCTTC
once	.	TRBV15	TRBJ2-3	CATSSAIVGTDTQYF	TGTGCCACCAGCAGTGCGATCGTAGGCACAGATACGCAGTATTTT
few	TRBD2	TRBV28	TRBJ2-7	CASSLSQKRGTYEQYF	TGTGCCAGCAGTTTATCGCAGAAGCGGGGAACCTACGAGCAGTACTTC
once	.	TRBV6-2/TRBV6-3	TRBJ2-2	CASSYYRDWSHTGELFF	TGTGCCAGCAGTTATTATCGGGACTGGTCGCACACCGGGGAGCTGTTTTTT
.	.	TRBV20-1	TRBJ1-5	CSASPPGGGNQPQHF	TGCAGTGCTTCCCCTCCCGGGGGTGGGAATCAGCCCCAGCATTTT
.	.	TRBV28	TRBJ1-5	CASSSPGAGWNQPQHF	TGTGCCAGCAGTTCTCCGGGGGCAGGGTGGAATCAGCCCCAGCATTTT
.	TRBD1	TRBV19	TRBJ2-1	CASGQGMRPNEQFF	TGTGCCAGTGGACAGGGGATGCGACCTAATGAGCAGTTCTTC
.	.	TRBV12-5	TRBJ2-5	CASGLLRCAQETQYF	TGTGCTAGTGGTTTGTTAAGGTGCGCTCAAGAGACCCAGTACTTC
.	.	TRBV4-1	TRBJ2-1	CASSQDVAGEQFF	TGCGCCAGCAGCCAAGATGTAGCTGGTGAGCAGTTCTTC
once	.	TRBV30	TRBJ1-1	CAWNEGTNTEAFF	TGTGCCTGGAACGAGGGGACGAACACTGAAGCTTTCTTT
.	TRBD1	TRBV24-1	TRBJ1-2	CATSDRTGLHWGYTF	TGTGCCACCAGTGATCGGACAGGGCTCCACTGGGGCTACACCTTC
.	.	TRBV27	TRBJ1-1	CASSSGQNVNTEAFF	TGTGCCAGCAGTTCCGGACAGAATGTGAACACTGAAGCTTTCTTT
.	.	TRBV4-3	TRBJ2-7	CASSQVRDTSYEQYF	TGCGCCAGCAGCCAAGTACGGGACACTTCCTACGAGCAGTACTTC
.	.	TRBV15	TRBJ2-3	CATRPPLDPDGTDTQYF	TGTGCCACCCGTCCCCCTCTAGATCCCGACGGCACAGATACGCAGTATTTT
.	.	TRBV19	TRBJ2-7	CASSLGTARYEQYF	TGTGCCAGTAGCCTTGGGACGGCGCGATACGAGCAGTACTTC
.	TRBD2	TRBV6-5	TRBJ2-1	CASSYSAGVGGLADNEQFF	TGTGCCAGCAGTTACTCGGCGGGGGTAGGGGGACTAGCTGACAATGAGCAGTTCTTC
.	TRBD2	TRBV2	TRBJ2-1	CASTPLAGSYNEQFF	TGTGCCAGCACCCCACTAGCGGGCTCCTACAATGAGCAGTTCTTC
.	.	TRBV28	TRBJ2-4	CASSYGSKNIQYF	TGTGCCAGCAGTTACGGAAGCAAAAACATTCAGTACTTC
.	.	TRBV27	TRBJ1-2	CASREGGGINYGYTF	TGTGCCAGCAGGGAGGGCGGGGGCATAAACTATGGCTACACCTTC
.	TRBD2	TRBV20-1	TRBJ2-1	CSARVGLAEHYNEQFF	TGCAGTGCTAGAGTGGGACTAGCGGAACACTACAATGAGCAGTTCTTC
.	TRBD2	TRBV6-5	TRBJ2-7	CASSYSGLVLYEQYF	TGTGCCAGCAGTTACTCGGGACTAGTTCTCTACGAGCAGTACTTC
.	TRBD1	TRBV29-1	TRBJ1-2	CSVDRGLIYGYTF	TGCAGCGTTGACAGGGGGCTTATCTATGGCTACACCTTC
.	TRBD1	TRBV4-2	TRBJ2-3	CASSQARRTGGPDTDTQYF	TGTGCCAGCAGCCAAGCCAGAAGGACAGGGGGCCCTGACACAGATACGCAGTATTTT